The 21 T cell receptor beta chains below were found in one sample sequenced in a study of OX40 agonist ivuxolimab in advanced cancers. This table comes from immunoSEQ multiplex PCR, and its TCRdb copy is limited to in-frame clones, with some not included. The table includes approximately 77,000 clones, less than 95% detected once. This material consisted of CD4+ or CD8+ T cells sorted from blood, taken in a trial of the OX40 agonist ivuxolimab. The receptors were sampled from an adult with an advanced solid tumor such as melanoma, head and neck, liver or kidney cancer.

The chain recombines TRBV18 with TRBJ2-1, with 9 bases lining up with TRBD2. Trimming removed 4 bases from V and 6 bases from J; junction bases left unmatched: 7. This CDR3 has 15 residues. The germline V gene encodes CDR1 KGHSH and CDR2 LQKENI. The CDR3 spells CASSLGSGSSNEQFF. In DNA, the CDR3 is TGTGCCAGCTCACTAGGTAGCGGGAGTTCCAATGAGCAGTTCTTC.

This clone was seen just once. The chain is built from TRBV28 and TRBJ1-4; D unclear. CDR3 length equals 13 residues. CDR1 is MDHEN and CDR2 is SYDVKM in the germline V gene. V lost 5 bases, J lost 8 bases, and 12 bases lay in between. The DNA of the CDR3 is TGTGCCAGCAGTGGCCAGGTTTACGAAAAACTGTTTTTT. This encodes CASSGQVYEKLFF. Full variable domain (missing parts from reference TRBV28 and TRBJ1-4): DVKVTQSSRYLVKRTGEKVFLECVQDMDHENMFWYRQDPGLGLRLIYFSYDVKMKEKGDIPEGYSVSREKKERFSLILESASTNQTSMYLCASSGQVYEKLFFGSGTQLSVL.

The chain is built from TRBV7-9 and TRBJ1-2; possibly TRBD1 for D (5 bases). The CDR3 loop spans 15 amino acids. Per germline, CDR1 SEHNR and CDR2 FQNEAQ (reference sequence). V lost 5 bases and J 1 base, leaving 14 bases between the germline ends. The CDR3 DNA follows: TGTGCCAGCAGCCCTGCGGGGGGAAGTAACTATGGCTACACCTTC. It specifies CASSPAGGSNYGYTF.

The gene calls are TRBV21-1 and TRBJ2-2; the listed D gene, TRBD1, was not tested against the DNA. TRBV21-1 is an annotated pseudogene. CDR3 length: 18 residues. The CDR3 is CASSKDLGQGANTGELFF. In DNA form, the CDR3 reads TGTGCCAGCAGCAAAGATTTAGGCCAGGGGGCAAACACCGGGGAGCTGTTTTTT.

V gene TRBV5-5 combines with J gene TRBJ1-3; 8 nucleotides line up with TRBD1. Germline CDR1 reads SGHKS; CDR2 reads YYEKEE (reference sequence). This CDR3 has 16 residues. J lost 0 bases, V lost 0 bases, and 2 bases had no gene match. CDR3 sequence: CASSLVTGVSGNTIYF. Here the CDR3 DNA reads TGTGCCAGCAGCTTGGTGACAGGGGTCTCTGGAAACACCATATATTTT.

Only a few counts were recorded for this clone. This chain uses TRBV6-1 with TRBJ2-1, with D perhaps TRBD2 (6 bases). The CDR3 has 16 residues. Germline V gives CDR1 MNHNS, CDR2 SASEGT. Trimming removed 2 bases at V and 0 bases at J, with 11 bases between. The CDR3 nucleotides are TGTGCCAGCAGTGAAAGGGTTAGCGGCTCCTACAATGAGCAGTTCTTC. It specifies CASSERVSGSYNEQFF.

This clone was detected only once. DNA for the CDR3: TGTGCCAGCCTTGCACCTAGCTCCTACAATGAGCAGTTCTTC. Translated: CASLAPSSYNEQFF. The V gene is TRBV28, the J gene TRBJ2-1; D unresolved. Germline CDR1 MDHEN, CDR2 SYDVKM. Trimming removed 8 bases at V and 0 bases at J, with 11 bases between. This CDR3 is 14 amino acids long.

This clone showed up just a few times. The chain couples TRBV19 to TRBJ2-3; TRBD2 is a possible D gene (5 bases). The germline V and J ends were trimmed by 5 bases and 1 base, with 10 bases remaining between them. CDR1 is LNHDA and CDR2 is SQIVND in the germline V gene (reference sequence). The CDR3 spans 14 residues. In DNA, the CDR3 is TGTGCCAGTAGTTCGAAGGAGGGCACAGATACGCAGTATTTT. This translates into CASSSKEGTDTQYF.

This chain links TRBV5-1 with TRBJ2-5, with TRBD1 matching 8 bases. The CDR3 has 15 residues. Germline CDR1 SGHRS, CDR2 YFSETQ. V was pared by 3 bases and J by 2 bases, with 6 bases of the junction left unmatched. The DNA of the CDR3 is TGCGCCAGCAGCTCCGGGACAGGTCGGCAAGAGACCCAGTACTTC. Translating it yields CASSSGTGRQETQYF.

The V and J genes are TRBV5-4 and TRBJ1-3; D not certain. V was pared by 0 bases and J by 0 bases, with 7 bases between. The CDR3 is made up of 15 amino acids. Germline V gene data show CDR1 as SGHNT and CDR2 as YYREEE (reference sequence). The CDR3 DNA is TGTGCCAGCAGCTTGGGGCCGGACTCTGGAAACACCATATATTTT. Its protein is CASSLGPDSGNTIYF. Together with reference TRBV5-4 and TRBJ1-3, the CDR3 gives the full variable domain: ETGVTQSPTHLIKTRGQQVTLRCSSQSGHNTVSWYQQALGQGPQFIFQYYREEENGRGNFPPRFSGLQFPNYSSELNVNALELDDSALYLCASSLGPDSGNTIYFGEGSWLTVV.

The chain links TRBV19 to TRBJ2-2; weak D call: TRBD1 (6 bases). CDR3 size: 16 residues. The V end lost 5 bases, the J end lost 7 bases, and 20 bases lay between the germline ends. CDR1 is LNHDA and CDR2 is SQIVND in the germline V gene (reference sequence). Here the CDR3 DNA reads TGTGCCAGTAGTCCCCTTAATCAGGGGATTGACGGGGAGCTGTTTTTT. Its protein product is CASSPLNQGIDGELFF.

The chain couples TRBV11-3 to TRBJ1-1; TRBD1 might be the D (6 bases). CDR1 is SGHNT, CDR2 YENEEA, per germline. There are 12 residues in the CDR3. V was cut by 5 bases and J by 6 bases, with 10 bases left in between. The DNA of the CDR3 is TGTGCCAGCAGCCCCCGGGGGCCTGAAGCTTTCTTT. Translating it yields CASSPRGPEAFF.

V is TRBV29-1 and J is TRBJ2-4; D not resolved. V was pared by 0 bases and J by 7 bases, with 16 bases between. CDR3 length: 15 residues. Germline lookup yields CDR1 SQVTM and CDR2 ANQGSEA. CDR3 sequence: CSVEDWARVGNIQYF. The CDR3, as DNA: TGCAGCGTTGAAGACTGGGCTCGAGTGGGTAACATTCAGTACTTC.

The V call is TRBV28, the J call TRBJ2-3; the match to TRBD2 covers 11 bases. Germline CDR1 and CDR2: MDHEN and SYDVKM. The CDR3 is made up of 15 amino acids. Trimming removed 9 bases from V and 4 bases from J; junction bases left unmatched: 9. The CDR3 DNA follows: TGTGCCAGTATCCTAGCGGGAGGCCGTTCAGATACGCAGTATTTT. This gives the protein CASILAGGRSDTQYF.

The genes are TRBV12-5 and TRBJ1-4; 9 bases are shared with TRBD1. V dropped 5 bases and J dropped 2; count of bases not matched to a gene: 9. This CDR3 region has 17 residues. Germline lookup yields CDR1 LGHNT and CDR2 FRNRAP. The CDR3 sequence is CASGGTGSSYTNEKLFF. In nucleotides, the CDR3 is TGTGCTAGTGGTGGGACAGGGAGTTCGTATACTAATGAAAAACTGTTTTTT.

The V gene is TRBV7-8, the J gene TRBJ2-5; no firm D call. Germline CDR1 reads SGHVS; CDR2 reads FQNEAQ. Trimming shortened V by 4 bases and J by 0 bases, and 6 bases separated the two germline ends. The CDR3 runs to 13 residues. For the CDR3, the DNA is TGTGCCAGCAGCTCACCTTACCAAGAGACCCAGTACTTC. Encoded protein: CASSSPYQETQYF.

The V call is TRBV7-9, the J call TRBJ1-6, with 8 bases matching TRBD1. There are 15 residues in the CDR3. The J segment lost 10 bases and the V segment lost 4 bases, leaving 9 bases of the junction unmatched. Germline CDR1 and CDR2: SEHNR and FQNEAQ (reference sequence). The CDR3 DNA reads TGTGCCAGCAGCTCTGACAGGGGCGGACGATCACCCCTCCACTTT. Protein sequence: CASSSDRGGRSPLHF.

The chain is built from TRBV5-1 and TRBJ2-1, with 7 positions matching TRBD1. CDR3 length: 18 residues. V shed 0 bases and J 1 base; nucleotides not matched to a gene: 10. Germline values: CDR1 SGHRS, CDR2 YFSETQ. CDR3 in amino acids: CASSLAGIQGMSYNEQFF. The CDR3 DNA follows: TGCGCCAGCAGCTTGGCGGGGATACAGGGGATGTCCTACAATGAGCAGTTCTTC.

This clone is a singleton in its sample. The chain employs TRBV9 and TRBJ2-3, with TRBD2 matching 10 bases. The CDR3 sequence is 15 residues long. The germline CDR1 and CDR2 sequences are SGDLS and YYNGEE. V trimming: 4 bases; J trimming: 4 bases; junction bases outside the gene matches: 6. CDR3 sequence (DNA): TGTGCCAGCAGCCGGACTAGCGGTGGGTCAGATACGCAGTATTTT. This encodes CASSRTSGGSDTQYF.

This rearrangement joins TRBV11-2 to TRBJ2-7; a weak D match, TRBD2 (6 bases). The ends were cut back, 5 bases at V and 2 bases at J, with 16 bases in the middle. This CDR3 comprises 15 residues. The germline CDR1 and CDR2 sequences are SGHAT and FQNNGV. The chain's CDR3 is CASSPRRDGTYEQYF. In DNA form, the CDR3 reads TGTGCCAGCAGCCCGAGGAGGGACGGTACCTACGAGCAGTACTTC.

The chain links TRBV7-2 to TRBJ1-6; D remains unclear. Germline CDR1 SGHTA, CDR2 FQGNSA. The CDR3 runs 13 residues. V was shortened by 8 bases and J by 8 bases, with 13 bases between the two germline ends. The CDR3 is CASAPGLDSPLHF. CDR3 sequence (DNA): TGTGCCAGCGCACCTGGGTTGGATTCACCCCTCCACTTT.